These 17 T cell receptor beta chains originate from one sample sequenced in a study of T-cell reconstitution after alpha-beta-depleted transplantation in children. The authors prepared the TCRbeta library with unique molecular identifiers. TCRdb passed the PCR reads through MiXCR, listing each CDR3 protein once. Of a few hundred thousand distinct CDR3 sequences listed, around a tenth were seen once; the top ten hold 2.4%. This specimen consisted of PBMCs from the stem cell graft donor, obtained from the stem cell graft. The source of these receptors is a human donor who donated a stem cell graft to a child with acute lymphoblastic leukemia.

The J gene is TRBJ2-1, the V gene TRBV29-1, with 10 nucleotides matching TRBD2. With V trimmed by 7 bases and J by 6 bases, 12 bases remained unmatched. Germline-derived CDR1 and CDR2 are SQVTM and ANQGSEA. This CDR3 has 15 amino acids. CDR3 bases: TGCAGCGGTAGCGGGAGGACCCTCCCCGGCAATGAGCAGTTCTTC. Protein: CSGSGRTLPGNEQFF.

CDR3 nucleotides: TGCAGCGGAACGGGACCTAGGAACACTGAAGCTTTCTTT. It yields the protein CSGTGPRNTEAFF. The rearrangement joins TRBV29-1 to TRBJ1-1, with D possibly matching TRBD1 (5 bases). The CDR3 length is 13 residues. The germline V gene encodes CDR1 SQVTM and CDR2 ANQGSEA. V gave up 7 bases and J gave up 1 base, with 13 bases separating them.

There are many counts of this clonotype. This chain links TRBV2 with TRBJ1-1; unclear D gene. V was clipped by 1 base and J by 3 bases, with 6 bases between them. This CDR3 comprises 13 residues. Germline V gene sequence: CDR1 SNHLY, CDR2 FYNNEI. In DNA, the CDR3 is TGTGCCAGCAGTGAAGTCCGGGACACTGAAGCTTTCTTT. Translating gives CASSEVRDTEAFF.

This chain uses TRBV28 with TRBJ2-4; perhaps D is TRBD1 or TRBD2 (8 bases each). The CDR3 covers 17 residues. Trimming pared 6 bases from V and 6 bases from J, leaving 24 bases between. Germline values: CDR1 MDHEN, CDR2 SYDVKM. The CDR3 spells CASRRTGGAGGGNIQYF. CDR3 coding DNA: TGTGCCAGCAGACGGACGGGGGGGGCAGGGGGCGGAAACATTCAGTACTTC.

This clonotype was observed a few times. The V call is TRBV5-6, the J call TRBJ2-5; D uncertain. CDR3 length: 16 residues. The germline V gene has CDR1 SGHDT and CDR2 YYEEEE. V lost 0 bases and J lost 0, with 12 bases in between. The CDR3 sequence: CASSLVGSYHQETQYF. In DNA form, the CDR3 reads TGTGCCAGCAGCTTGGTGGGTTCCTATCACCAAGAGACCCAGTACTTC.

The chain joins TRBV5-6 to TRBJ2-3; TRBD1 is a possible D gene (6 bases). The CDR3 is 14 amino acids. Trimming took off 4 bases at V and 2 bases at J, with 11 bases between the two ends. Germline V CDR1 and CDR2: SGHDT, YYEEEE. As DNA, the CDR3 is TGTGCCAGCAGCGGGGGCCAGCTCACAGATACGCAGTATTTT. Protein product: CASSGGQLTDTQYF. The whole variable domain, remainder taken from reference TRBV5-6 and TRBJ2-3, is DAGVTQSPTHLIKTRGQQVTLRCSPKSGHDTVSWYQQALGQGPQFIFQYYEEEERQRGNFPDRFSGHQFPNYSSELNVNALLLGDSALYLCASSGGQLTDTQYFGPGTRLTVL.

This clonotype has just a few counts. The V gene is TRBV4-1, the J gene TRBJ2-3; 11 bases line up with TRBD2. Losses at the gene ends were 0 bases for V and 6 bases for J; bases not matched to a gene: 8. The CDR3 has 17 residues. CDR1 MGHRA and CDR2 YSYEKL come from the germline V gene. CDR3 in DNA: TGCGCCAGCAGCCAAGAGATAGCGGGGGGGACTTTGGATACGCAGTATTTT. Protein product: CASSQEIAGGTLDTQYF.

Only a few counts were recorded for this clonotype. CDR3 amino acids: CASSLGSSGMAGELFF. In DNA form, the CDR3 reads TGTGCCAGCAGCTTAGGGAGTAGCGGGATGGCCGGGGAGCTGTTTTTT. V gene TRBV11-3 combines with J gene TRBJ2-2; TRBD2 aligns across 8 bases. Trimming at V came to 1 base and at J to 6 bases, leaving 7 bases not matched to a gene. This CDR3 contains 16 residues. The germline V gene encodes CDR1 SGHNT and CDR2 YENEEA.

The table lists this clonotype with many counts. J is TRBJ1-2 and V is TRBV7-9, with 11 bases lining up with TRBD1. Trimming took 2 bases from V and 8 from J; bases not matched to a gene: 7. The CDR3 length is 15 residues. Germline CDR1 SEHNR, CDR2 FQNEAQ (reference sequence). This chain's CDR3 is CASSLLVGQGEGYTF. CDR3 DNA: TGTGCCAGCAGCTTATTGGTGGGACAGGGGGAAGGCTACACCTTC.

This clonotype is a singleton in its sample. This rearrangement joins TRBV6-5 to TRBJ2-1; 8 bases align to TRBD2. CDR1 is MNHEY, CDR2 SVGAGI, per germline. This CDR3 has 15 amino acids. Trimming cost V 6 bases and J 11 bases; bases outside gene matches: 15. The CDR3 bases are TGTGCCAGCAGCTACAGCGGGAGTGGTAGGAATAAGCAGTTCTTC. Protein sequence: CASSYSGSGRNKQFF.

The V call is TRBV7-9, the J call TRBJ1-4; the match to TRBD1 covers 12 bases. Germline CDR1 SEHNR, CDR2 FQNEAQ (reference sequence). The CDR3 totals 16 residues. With 4 bases clipped from V and 6 bases from J, the junction kept 6 bases outside the gene matches. The CDR3 coding sequence is TGTGCCAGCAGCTCCACCGGGACAGGGGGCGATGAAAAACTGTTTTTT. The encoded protein is CASSSTGTGGDEKLFF.

There are a few counts of this clonotype. The gene calls are TRBV7-9 and TRBJ2-2; D is unresolved. Germline loops: CDR1 SEHNR, CDR2 FQNEAQ (reference sequence). The CDR3 runs to 13 residues. V lost 5 bases to trimming and J lost 7 bases, with 11 bases between them. The CDR3 bases are TGTGCCAGCAGCCTACTCATGTTCGGGGAGCTGTTTTTT. This codes for CASSLLMFGELFF.

The chain combines TRBV29-1 with TRBJ2-5; D is possibly TRBD1 or TRBD2 (5 bases each). This CDR3 has 12 residues. V lost 3 bases to trimming and J lost 5 bases, with 10 bases between them. The germline gives CDR1 SQVTM, CDR2 ANQGSEA. CDR3 protein: CSVEGVSETQYF. CDR3 nucleotide sequence: TGCAGCGTTGAGGGGGTATCGGAGACCCAGTACTTC.

This clonotype was detected many times. CDR3 in DNA: TGTGCCAGCAGTGGGGGGGGTGGTGTTAACAATATGGGCCAGGCTTTCTTT. This codes for CASSGGGGVNNMGQAFF. The genes are TRBV25-1 and TRBJ1-1, with a tentative D call TRBD1 (5 bases). The CDR3 loop spans 17 amino acids. Looked up from germline, CDR1 is MGHDK and CDR2 is SYGVNS. V was pared by 4 bases and J by 11 bases, with 29 bases between.

The CDR3, as DNA: TGTGCCAGCAGCCCCGGTCGACCCCAGCATTTT. Protein: CASSPGRPQHF. The chain combines TRBV6-6 with TRBJ1-5, with D unresolved. CDR3 size: 11 residues. V gave up 6 bases and J gave up 10 bases, with 10 bases separating them. Germline V lookup: CDR1 MNHNY, CDR2 SVGAGI (reference sequence).

Only a few counts were recorded for this clonotype. The gene calls are TRBV5-1 and TRBJ2-1; 7 bases align to TRBD2. Germline V gene sequence: CDR1 SGHRS, CDR2 YFSETQ. V shed 1 base and J 4 bases; nucleotides not matched to a gene: 11. This CDR3 comprises 17 residues. In DNA form, the CDR3 reads TGCGCCAGCAGCTTGCCCCCTCCGGGACTATGGTACAATGAGCAGTTCTTC. Residues: CASSLPPPGLWYNEQFF.

The rearrangement links TRBV7-2 to TRBJ2-7, with TRBD2 matching over 7 bases. The CDR3 contains 15 residues. The V gene end was trimmed by 5 bases and the J gene end by 4 bases; junction bases not matched to a gene: 11. Germline V gives CDR1 SGHTA, CDR2 FQGNSA. CDR3 DNA: TGTGCCAGCAGCCATGGGTGGGCTAGCGGATACGAGCAGTACTTC. This codes for CASSHGWASGYEQYF.